The rows below give T cell receptor beta chains drawn from one sample of a study of regulatory T cells in long-lasting Graves disease. Using its own MiXCR run on the multiplex PCR reads, TCRdb lists one record per CDR3 protein. The sample contains roughly 380,000 distinct CDR3 sequences, 15% of which appear only once. Here the sequenced sample was peripheral blood mononuclear cells (PBMCs), taken at new diagnosis, from a patient treated with antithyroid drugs. These receptors were collected from a female donor with Graves disease. Each CDR3 is given with its conserved first and last residue. The order of the fields is V gene, D gene, CDR3 protein. The D gene is left open where the match is weak.

>TRBV30|TRBD2
CAWSVRREPYEQYF
>TRBV20-1|-
CSARNVIYSPLHF
>TRBV28|-
CASLGTQPTRYNEQFF
>TRBV2|-
CASRISTSDQPQHF
>TRBV11-2|-
CASRLNHQNYGYTF
>TRBV24-1|-
CATSDPNAHGTNYGYTF
>TRBV30|-
CAWTDRTDTEAFF
>TRBV9|TRBD2
CASSVNAGEPNEQFF
>TRBV6-1|TRBD2
CASSPGGGFYNEQFF
>TRBV20-1|TRBD1
CSARGTGTYEQYF
>TRBV7-2|-
CASSPSTINIQYF
>TRBV5-4|-
CASSLLQGMNTEAFF
>TRBV29-1|-
CSVEDRRGAKGYTF
>TRBV29-1|TRBD1
CSVDGTGEEKLFF
>TRBV6-2/TRBV6-3|TRBD1
CASSFGLRGQDTEAFF
>TRBV7-8|-
CASSLPADLSAIQETQYF
>TRBV3-1|-
CASSQGGRFFYEQYF
>TRBV10-3|-
CAISEQETQYF
>TRBV6-1|TRBD1
CASSTPDRARHGELFF
>TRBV4-3|-
CASSQDFLVSIGGYTF
>TRBV28|-
CASSADRTSMSYTF
>TRBV28|-
CASSDRWQETQYF
>TRBV11-2|TRBD2
CASSLASSGRVVDTQYF
>TRBV27|TRBD2
CASSSGLALRRNTGELFF
>TRBV7-9|-
CASRQGLDYGYTF
>TRBV29-1|TRBD1
CSVDSRTGDEKLFF
>TRBV20-1|TRBD2
CSARGWEGQETQYF